Below are 16 T cell receptor beta chains sequenced from a single sample in a study of CD8 T cells in ankylosing spondylitis. Each CDR3 protein gets one entry after TCRdb re-called the 5' RACE reads with MiXCR. Of some 87,000 distinct CDR3 sequences listed, 7.5% to 9% are singletons. The specimen sequenced was blood, either unsorted or a sorted T cell fraction (not recorded which). These receptors were collected from a male donor with ankylosing spondylitis or in good health (not recorded which).

This clonotype was observed at least ten times. V and J are TRBV13 and TRBJ1-2, with D possibly matching TRBD1 (6 bases). The CDR3 extends over 15 amino acids. Germline CDR1 PRHDT, CDR2 FYEKMQ (reference sequence). Trimming left V 1 base short and J 4 bases short, with 13 bases between. The DNA for the CDR3 is TGTGCCAGCAGCTTAGACCCCCGGGACACCTATGGCTACACCTTC. It translates to CASSLDPRDTYGYTF.

This clonotype was found a few times. This rearrangement joins TRBV7-9 to TRBJ1-1; D perhaps matches TRBD1 (5 bases). V was shortened by 5 bases and J by 0 bases, with 13 bases between the two germline ends. This CDR3 spans 15 amino acids. Germline CDR1 SEHNR, CDR2 FQNEAQ (reference sequence). CDR3 amino acids: CASSQWGILNTEAFF. In nucleotides, the CDR3 is TGTGCCAGCAGCCAATGGGGGATCCTGAACACTGAAGCTTTCTTT.

This clonotype was observed at least ten times. V usage is TRBV14 and J usage is TRBJ2-7; possible D gene TRBD1, 6 bases. The CDR3 loop spans 11 amino acids. Trimming pared 4 bases from V and 6 bases from J, leaving 7 bases between. CDR1 and CDR2 from the germline V gene are SGHDN and FVKESK. CDR3: CASSPGVEQYF. The CDR3 DNA is TGTGCCAGCAGCCCAGGGGTCGAGCAGTACTTC.

Concerning this clonotype: A much larger clone sits a single nucleotide away, making a read error possible. V usage is TRBV28 and J usage is TRBJ2-1; D remains unclear. This CDR3 contains 14 residues. Germline values: CDR1 MDHEN, CDR2 SYDVKM. CDR3: CVSRTANSYNEQFF. The CDR3 DNA follows: TGTGTCAGCAGAACAGCAAACTCCTACAATGAGCAGTTCTTC.

Many counts were recorded for this clonotype. The rearrangement links TRBV6-6 to TRBJ1-1; no clear D. CDR1 MNHNY and CDR2 SVGAGI come from the germline V gene (reference sequence). V shed 7 bases and J shed 5 bases, with 14 bases lying between them. The CDR3 runs to 13 residues. The CDR3 sequence: CASIRVQMTEAFF. Written as DNA, the CDR3 is TGTGCCAGCATCCGCGTCCAGATGACTGAAGCTTTCTTT.

The chain links TRBV30 to TRBJ2-7; TRBD2 agrees at 8 bases. CDR1 GTSNPN and CDR2 SVGIG come from the germline V gene (reference sequence). After removal of 3 bases from V and 7 bases from J, the junction contained 5 bases not matched to a gene. The CDR3 has 12 amino acids. The CDR3 sequence is CAWSTSGLEQYF. The CDR3 nucleotides are TGTGCCTGGAGCACTAGCGGTCTGGAGCAGTACTTC.

The table lists this clonotype with many counts. V is TRBV21-1 and J is TRBJ2-7; no DNA check was done on the table's D call, TRBD1. TRBV21-1 constitutes a pseudogene. The CDR3 is 19 amino acids. The CDR3 loop is CASSKRRTGEPFFLYEQYF. The CDR3 DNA reads as TGTGCCAGCAGCAAAAGAAGGACAGGGGAACCCTTCTTTCTCTACGAGCAGTACTTC.

This clonotype was observed at least ten times. V and J are TRBV4-2 and TRBJ2-2; the D is unclear. The germline V and J ends were trimmed by 4 bases and 1 base, with 7 bases remaining between them. This CDR3 spans 14 amino acids. Germline-derived CDR1 and CDR2 are LGHNA and YNFKEQ. CDR3 nucleotides: TGTGCCAGCAGCCCAACACGGAACACCGGGGAGCTGTTTTTT. Its translation is CASSPTRNTGELFF.

This clonotype was recorded at least ten times. The rearrangement links TRBV20-1 to TRBJ2-1, with 12 bases identical to TRBD2. Germline CDR1 is DFQATT and CDR2 is SNEGSKA (reference sequence). Trimming at V came to 1 base and at J to 5 bases, leaving 15 bases not matched to a gene. CDR3 size: 19 residues. CDR3 region: CSARVVTSGGTPGNNEQFF. Written as DNA, the CDR3 is TGCAGTGCTAGAGTCGTGACTAGCGGGGGCACTCCCGGTAACAATGAGCAGTTCTTC.

This clonotype has more than one count but fewer than ten. The V and J genes are TRBV18 and TRBJ2-1; tentative D call: TRBD2 (6 bases). V was shortened by 1 base and J by 5 bases, with 15 bases between the two germline ends. Per the germline V gene, CDR1 is KGHSH and CDR2 is LQKENI. This CDR3 region has 16 residues. The DNA of the CDR3 is TGTGCCAGCTCACCACAACGGGACTCTACGAACAATGAGCAGTTCTTC. Its translation: CASSPQRDSTNNEQFF.

The table lists this clonotype with many counts. The junction shows a germline mismatch at one end, possibly a read error. The chain employs TRBV7-7 and TRBJ2-1; 10 bases match TRBD2. This CDR3 is built from 15 residues. Germline V gene sequence: CDR1 SSHAT, CDR2 FNYEAQ (reference sequence). In DNA form, the CDR3 reads TGTGCTAGCAGCTTCGGAGCGGGGGGGTACAATGAGCAGTTCTTC. This translates into CASSFGAGGYNEQFF.

Turning to this clonotype: A read error may produce the germline difference seen at one junction end. The V gene is TRBV3-1, the J gene TRBJ2-5, with D possibly TRBD2 on 7 matching bases. CDR1 LGHDT and CDR2 YNNKEL come from the germline V gene (reference sequence). This CDR3 comprises 16 residues. This chain's CDR3 is CAISQDPTGGGETQYF. CDR3 DNA sequence: TGTGCCATCAGCCAAGATCCGACAGGCGGGGGAGAGACCCAGTACTTC.

This sequence joins TRBV11-3 and TRBJ2-1, with D uncertain. V lost 1 base and J 5 bases, leaving 6 bases between the germline ends. CDR3 length: 13 residues. Germline V gene sequence: CDR1 SGHNT, CDR2 YENEEA. In DNA form, the CDR3 reads TGTGCCAGCAGCTTAGTCAGGAACAATGAGCAGTTCTTC. Amino acids: CASSLVRNNEQFF.

This clonotype showed up many times. This chain connects TRBV7-2 to TRBJ2-1, with TRBD1 as a possible D gene (6 bases). There are 15 residues in the CDR3. Trimming pared 1 base from V and 7 bases from J, leaving 14 bases between. Germline lookup yields CDR1 SGHTA and CDR2 FQGNSA. The CDR3 region has the DNA TGTGCCAGCAGCTTAGAGATGGGGGCGTCAAATGAGCAGTTCTTC. Protein: CASSLEMGASNEQFF.

Many counts were recorded for this clonotype. The V and J genes are TRBV20-1 and TRBJ2-5; D gene unclear. The V end was cut by 0 bases, the J end by 1 base, with 12 bases between. This CDR3 comprises 15 residues. Germline V gives CDR1 DFQATT, CDR2 SNEGSKA (reference sequence). This CDR3 reads CSARDLLSGQETQYF. CDR3 nucleotides: TGCAGTGCTAGAGATCTTCTCTCAGGCCAAGAGACCCAGTACTTC.

In this sample, this clonotype turned up many times. The chain employs TRBV7-2 and TRBJ2-1; D perhaps matches TRBD2 (5 bases). Germline CDR1 and CDR2: SGHTA and FQGNSA. V lost 1 base, J lost 6 bases, and 10 bases lay in between. The CDR3 contains 14 residues. In DNA, the CDR3 is TGTGCCAGCAGCTTAGACTATGGGAGCAATGAGCAGTTCTTC. Amino acid sequence: CASSLDYGSNEQFF.